The next 10 T cell receptor beta chains were all read from a single sample in a study of CD8 T cells in ankylosing spondylitis. TCRdb reanalysed the 5' RACE reads using MiXCR and keeps one entry per CDR3 protein. The sample carries under 250,000 distinct CDR3 sequences, roughly a tenth recorded once. The specimen sequenced was blood, either unsorted or a sorted T cell fraction (not recorded which). The receptors derive from a male donor with ankylosing spondylitis or in good health (not recorded which).

The CDR3 sequence is CASSFSTASAYEQYF. CDR3 nucleotides: TGTGCCAGCAGTTTTTCGACAGCCTCCGCCTACGAGCAGTACTTC. The rearrangement links TRBV27 to TRBJ2-7; tentatively, D is TRBD1 (5 bases). V was trimmed by 3 bases and J by 2 bases, leaving 14 bases between them. Germline V gene lookup returns CDR1 MNHEY and CDR2 SMNVEV (reference sequence). The length of the CDR3 is 15 residues.

The chain's CDR3 is CASSLGGAGGGYKSGTQYF. CDR3 nucleotides: TGTGCCAGCAGCTTAGGAGGGGCCGGCGGGGGGTATAAGAGCGGGACCCAGTACTTC. The V and J genes are TRBV11-2 and TRBJ2-5; 8 nucleotides agree with TRBD2. The junction had 20 bases not matched to a gene; V was cut back by 1 base and J by 7 bases. The V gene's germline CDR1 is SGHAT and CDR2 FQNNGV. This CDR3 is 19 amino acids long.

Ten or more counts support this clonotype. The chain uses TRBV25-1 and TRBJ1-2, with TRBD1 as a possible D gene (5 bases). The length of the CDR3 is 16 residues. Germline CDR1 reads MGHDK; CDR2 reads SYGVNS. The germline V and J ends were trimmed by 6 bases and 7 bases, with 24 bases remaining between them. The CDR3 reads CASRGGEGRESSGYTF. The CDR3 DNA is TGTGCCAGCAGAGGAGGAGAGGGGAGAGAAAGTAGTGGCTACACCTTC.

This clonotype came up many times. The V gene is TRBV6-5, the J gene TRBJ2-7; 9 bases agree with TRBD1. The V and J ends lost 4 bases and 0 bases, in that order; junction bases with no gene match: 4. The CDR3 extends over 15 amino acids. Germline V lookup: CDR1 MNHEY, CDR2 SVGAGI. CDR3 region: CASSLGQGDSYEQYF. For the CDR3, the DNA is TGTGCCAGCAGTTTGGGACAGGGTGACTCCTACGAGCAGTACTTC.

Ten or more counts support this clonotype. DNA of the CDR3: TGCGCCAGCAGCTTGGCCTCGGGAGGGAGTCGGGCAGATACGCAGTATTTT. This codes for CASSLASGGSRADTQYF. This chain connects TRBV5-1 to TRBJ2-3; 8 nucleotides align to TRBD2. Per the germline V gene, CDR1 is SGHRS and CDR2 is YFSETQ. The CDR3 runs to 17 residues. Unmatched junction bases numbered 10, after V lost 0 bases and J lost 4 bases. Complete variable domain (other parts from reference TRBV5-1 and TRBJ2-3): KAGVTQTPRYLIKTRGQQVTLSCSPISGHRSVSWYQQTPGQGLQFLFEYFSETQRNKGNFPGRFSGRQFSNSRSEMNVSTLELGDSALYLCASSLASGGSRADTQYFGPGTRLTVL.

This clonotype was seen a handful of times. The gene calls are TRBV6-1 and TRBJ1-3; D ambiguous. The CDR3 has 17 residues. CDR1 and CDR2 (germline): MNHNS, SASEGT. V was cut by 0 bases and J by 4 bases, with 16 bases left in between. The CDR3 DNA reads TGTGCCAGCAGTGAAGCTCCAAGGAATATTCGCGGAAACACCATATATTTT. This codes for CASSEAPRNIRGNTIYF.

There are many counts of this clonotype. V gene TRBV5-1 combines with J gene TRBJ2-1; a weak D match, TRBD2 (7 bases). Trimming took 6 bases from V and 7 from J, leaving 23 bases between them. Germline values: CDR1 SGHRS, CDR2 YFSETQ. The CDR3 is 16 amino acids. Here the CDR3 DNA reads TGCGCCAGCAATGGGGGGGCGGGAGACTTTAGGAATGAGCAGTTCTTC. It encodes CASNGGAGDFRNEQFF.

This clonotype was observed at least ten times. V usage is TRBV6-1 and J usage is TRBJ2-7, with 14 bases aligning to TRBD2. The V and J ends lost 5 bases and 6 bases, in that order; junction bases with no gene match: 6. The CDR3 extends over 15 amino acids. The germline V gene has CDR1 MNHNS and CDR2 SASEGT. The CDR3 loop reads CASSPRGLAGGEQYF. The CDR3 bases are TGTGCCAGCAGTCCCCGAGGACTAGCGGGAGGCGAGCAGTACTTC.

This clonotype was seen at least ten times. In DNA, the CDR3 is TGTGCCAGCAGCTTAGAACGGGGGGCGAGTCAGCCCCAGCATTTT. Its protein is CASSLERGASQPQHF. The chain employs TRBV7-8 and TRBJ1-5; maybe TRBD1 (6 bases). Between the trimmed V and J ends, which lost 1 base and 6 bases, there was a span of 13 bases. The CDR3 totals 15 residues. Germline lookup yields CDR1 SGHVS and CDR2 FQNEAQ.

There are many counts of this clonotype. The rearrangement uses TRBV2 and TRBJ2-4, with 8 bases lining up with TRBD1. In germline, CDR1 is SNHLY, CDR2 FYNNEI. Trimming removed 9 bases from V and 0 bases from J; junction bases left unmatched: 4. The CDR3 is 14 residues long. CDR3 DNA: TGTGCCAGTGGACAGGGCCTAGCCAAAAACATTCAGTACTTC. This encodes CASGQGLAKNIQYF.